The 26 T cell receptor beta chains reported below all come from one sample, sequenced in a study of post-analysis software for immune sequencing data. General study findings and limits: Several TRBV segments occurring more often in patients than controls included TRBV5-6, TRBV5-1 and TRBV20-1.

Which antigens these TCRs recognize remains unknown. Unique molecular identifiers were carried by the TCR beta cDNA libraries. TCRdb used MiXCR to reprocess the PCR reads, holding one entry per CDR3 protein. This sample has about 260,000 distinct CDR3 sequences, with 35% to 40% found just once. Sequencing was performed on blood. These receptors all stem from a girl aged 10 to 17 with multiple sclerosis.

This chain connects TRBV6-5 to TRBJ2-1; D is unresolved. Germline V gene sequence: CDR1 MNHEY, CDR2 SVGAGI. V lost 2 bases, J lost 1 base, and 9 bases lay in between. This CDR3 region has 15 residues. Written as DNA, the CDR3 is TGTGCCAGCAGTTACCGGGCCGGGTCCTACAATGAGCAGTTCTTC. Its protein product is CASSYRAGSYNEQFF.

This clonotype showed up just once. The junction and the germline gene differ at one end; a read error may be behind it. The chain has TRBV7-6 and TRBJ2-1; 11 bases match TRBD2. Germline V gene data show CDR1 as SGHVS and CDR2 as FNYEAQ. This CDR3 region has 14 residues. CDR3 DNA: TGTGCCAGCAGTTTAGCGGGGGGGCATCAAGAGCAGTTCTTC. Protein product: CASSLAGGHQEQFF.

In this sample, this clonotype turned up many times. This chain uses TRBV6-5 with TRBJ1-6, with 7 bases aligning to TRBD1. Germline values: CDR1 MNHEY, CDR2 SVGAGI. V lost 2 bases to trimming and J lost 9 bases; unmatched junction nucleotides: 7. The CDR3 length is 15 residues. CDR3 sequence reads: CASSYDRAQGSPLHF. Written as DNA, the CDR3 is TGTGCCAGCAGTTACGACAGGGCACAGGGTTCACCCCTCCACTTT.

V usage is TRBV3-1 and J usage is TRBJ2-1; TRBD2 matches at 8 bases. The junction had 2 bases not matched to a gene; V was cut back by 3 bases and J by 4 bases. This CDR3 is built from 14 residues. Germline lookup yields CDR1 LGHDT and CDR2 YNNKEL (reference sequence). CDR3 region: CASSQTSAYNEQFF. DNA of the CDR3: TGTGCCAGCAGCCAGACTAGCGCGTACAATGAGCAGTTCTTC.

Concerning this clonotype itself: This may arise from a read error, as a much more abundant clone is one base away. The chain carries TRBV7-9 and TRBJ2-1; D remains ambiguous. V was cut by 0 bases and J by 8 bases, with 11 bases left in between. CDR3 length equals 14 residues. Germline V gives CDR1 SEHNR, CDR2 FQNEAQ (reference sequence). Here the CDR3 DNA reads TGTGCCAGCAGCTTAGCCAATTTAAGGGATGAGCAGTTCTTC. It encodes CASSLANLRDEQFF.

J is TRBJ2-5 and V is TRBV20-1; 8 bases map to TRBD2. The germline V gene encodes CDR1 DFQATT and CDR2 SNEGSKA (reference sequence). The CDR3 consists of 14 residues. Germline trimming cut 1 base from V and 11 bases from J; bases unmatched to any gene: 12. DNA for the CDR3: TGCAGTGCTAGAGGAGCGGGAGCTGGTAATGAGCAGTACTTC. It yields the protein CSARGAGAGNEQYF.

In regard to this clonotype: Mismatch with germline at one junction end may stem from a read error. The V call is TRBV24-1, the J call TRBJ1-2; D ambiguous. Germline CDR1 KGHDR, CDR2 SFDVKD. The CDR3 has 12 residues. CDR3 in DNA: TGTGCCGCCAGTGAAAACAACTATGGCTACACCTTC. Translation: CAASENNYGYTF.

This clonotype was detected only a few times. The V gene is TRBV16, the J gene TRBJ1-1; maybe TRBD1 (6 bases). With 1 base removed from V and 0 bases from J, the gap between germline ends came to 12 bases. Germline CDR1 KGHSY, CDR2 FQNENV. The length of the CDR3 is 16 residues. CDR3 protein: CASSQFSTGLNTEAFF. Here the CDR3 DNA reads TGTGCCAGCAGCCAATTTTCGACAGGCCTGAACACTGAAGCTTTCTTT.

This clonotype has at least ten counts. The chain links TRBV5-1 to TRBJ2-4; 7 nucleotides line up with TRBD2. Germline CDR1 is SGHRS and CDR2 is YFSETQ. V gave up 2 bases and J gave up 1 base; unmatched junction bases: 3. The CDR3 runs to 15 residues. CDR3 amino acids: CASSFGAGAKNIQYF. The CDR3 DNA reads TGCGCCAGCAGCTTCGGAGCGGGGGCCAAAAACATTCAGTACTTC.

At least ten counts were recorded for this clonotype. V gene TRBV6-6 combines with J gene TRBJ2-1, with 7 bases matching TRBD2. The CDR3 totals 17 residues. CDR1 is MNHNY, CDR2 SVGAGI, per germline (reference sequence). Losses at the gene ends were 5 bases for V and 0 bases for J; bases not matched to a gene: 10. CDR3 sequence (DNA): TGTGCCAGCAGTACCAAGAGCGGGGCGAGCTCCTACAATGAGCAGTTCTTC. Translating gives CASSTKSGASSYNEQFF.

The chain recombines TRBV7-9 with TRBJ2-7, with 14 nucleotides matching TRBD2. The J call may be incorrect, as the DNA end agrees better with TRBJ2-5. Germline-derived CDR1 and CDR2 are SEHNR and FQNEAQ (reference sequence). The CDR3 sequence is 18 residues long. The CDR3 is CASSPTHRTSGGNETQYF. The CDR3 coding sequence is TGTGCCAGCAGCCCGACACACCGGACTAGCGGGGGGAACGAGACCCAGTACTTC.

This clonotype was recorded many times. This sequence joins TRBV29-1 and TRBJ2-3; unclear D gene. V lost 6 bases to trimming and J lost 0 bases, with 4 bases between them. CDR3 length: 11 residues. The V gene's germline CDR1 is SQVTM and CDR2 ANQGSEA. Written as DNA, the CDR3 is TGCAGCGTAGCTAGCACAGATACGCAGTATTTT. Its protein is CSVASTDTQYF.

The chain combines TRBV7-2 with TRBJ2-1; D call uncertain. The V gene's germline CDR1 is SGHTA and CDR2 FQGNSA. CDR3 size: 18 residues. Trimming removed 1 base from V and 0 bases from J, with 16 bases in between. CDR3 sequence: CASSLVRRIVSSYNEQFF. CDR3 DNA sequence: TGTGCCAGCAGCTTAGTGCGCCGGATAGTGAGCTCCTACAATGAGCAGTTCTTC.

This clonotype turned up a few times. A single base separates this from a much larger clone, so it may be a read error. The chain recombines TRBV29-1 with TRBJ2-3; the D is unclear. Deletions cut 7 bases from V and 2 bases from J, with 7 bases between. The germline gives CDR1 SQVTM, CDR2 ANQGSEA. This CDR3 contains 11 residues. CDR3 in amino acids: CSGDFTDTQYF. CDR3 nucleotide sequence: TGCAGCGGTGACTTCACAGATACGCAGTATTTT.

On this clonotype itself: A read error may produce the germline difference seen at one junction end. The chain recombines TRBV20-1 with TRBJ2-7, with TRBD1 as a possible D gene (6 bases). TRBJ2-5 matches the DNA end more closely, so the J call is doubtful. This CDR3 contains 14 residues. The germline V gene has CDR1 DFQATT and CDR2 SNEGSKA (reference sequence). The CDR3 is CGAPSARQGETQYF. In DNA, the CDR3 is TGCGGTGCTCCTTCTGCTAGGCAGGGGGAGACCCAGTACTTC.

The V gene is TRBV4-2, the J gene TRBJ2-5; TRBD1 or TRBD2 may be the D gene (5 bases each). CDR3 length equals 13 residues. Germline lookup yields CDR1 LGHNA and CDR2 YNFKEQ. The V gene lost 4 bases and the J gene lost 4 bases, with 10 bases spanning the gap. The CDR3: CASSRDGLETQYF. CDR3 nucleotides: TGTGCCAGCAGCCGGGACGGTTTAGAGACCCAGTACTTC.

J is TRBJ2-1 and V is TRBV12-3 or TRBV12-4; 7 bases map to TRBD1. This CDR3 is built from 12 residues. Trimming cost V 2 bases and J 15 bases; bases outside gene matches: 7. The CDR3 protein is CASSLTSTGTFF. For the CDR3, the DNA is TGTGCCAGCAGTTTAACCTCGACAGGGACGTTCTTC.

A few counts support this clonotype. This may be a read error, as it is one base from a much larger clone. The chain uses TRBV4-2 and TRBJ2-1; a possible D gene is TRBD2 (6 bases). The J call may not be correct, given that the DNA end is closer to TRBJ2-7. The CDR3 sequence is 15 residues long. CDR1 is LGHNA, CDR2 YNFKEQ, per germline. CDR3 amino acids: CASSQERGSYNEQYF. DNA of the CDR3: TGTGCCAGCAGCCAAGAGCGGGGCTCCTACAATGAGCAGTACTTC.

This chain connects TRBV4-2 to TRBJ2-1; 10 positions match TRBD2. The V gene's germline CDR1 is LGHNA and CDR2 YNFKEQ. There are 15 residues in the CDR3. Trimming removed 6 bases from V and 3 bases from J; junction bases left unmatched: 5. The CDR3 here is CASSPGTSDYNEQFF. CDR3 in DNA: TGTGCCAGCAGTCCGGGGACTAGCGACTACAATGAGCAGTTCTTC.

This chain joins TRBV11-2 and TRBJ2-1; TRBD2 is a possible D gene (6 bases). The CDR3 extends over 16 amino acids. The germline V and J ends were trimmed by 1 base and 3 bases, with 13 bases remaining between them. CDR1 and CDR2 (germline): SGHAT, FQNNGV. DNA of the CDR3: TGTGCCAGCAGCTTAGGGGCGGGGCGAAGCTACAATGAGCAGTTCTTC. Translation gives CASSLGAGRSYNEQFF. Variable domain in full (rest from reference TRBV11-2 and TRBJ2-1): EAGVAQSPRYKIIEKRQSVAFWCNPISGHATLYWYQQILGQGPKLLIQFQNNGVVDDSQLPKDRFSAERLKGVDSTLKIQPAKLEDSAVYLCASSLGAGRSYNEQFFGPGTRLTVL.

In this sample, this clonotype turned up many times. The chain employs TRBV12-3 or TRBV12-4 and TRBJ1-2; D may be TRBD1 (5 bases). CDR3 length equals 15 residues. V dropped 7 bases and J dropped 7 bases, with 22 bases sitting between them. The CDR3 sequence is CASTPSRGLTPGYTF. The CDR3 DNA is TGTGCCAGCACCCCCAGCCGGGGCCTAACGCCTGGCTACACCTTC.

This clonotype appeared many times. The chain recombines TRBV28 with TRBJ1-2; 8 bases align to TRBD1. Germline V lookup: CDR1 MDHEN, CDR2 SYDVKM. The CDR3 extends over 15 amino acids. The V gene end was trimmed by 4 bases and the J gene end by 5 bases; junction bases not matched to a gene: 9. The CDR3 coding sequence is TGTGCCAGCAGTTCTCTCGGACAGGGCCCTTATGGCTACACCTTC. Amino acid sequence: CASSSLGQGPYGYTF.

The chain combines TRBV27 with TRBJ1-6; 9 bases match TRBD1. The CDR3 contains 19 residues. With V trimmed by 3 bases and J by 6 bases, 15 bases remained unmatched. Germline V lookup: CDR1 MNHEY, CDR2 SMNVEV (reference sequence). CDR3 region: CASSFRGQGLTLANSPLHF. The CDR3 DNA sequence: TGTGCCAGCAGTTTCCGGGGACAGGGCCTGACCCTCGCTAATTCACCCCTCCACTTT.

The genes are TRBV20-1 and TRBJ2-7; 8 nucleotides match TRBD2. Germline V CDR1 and CDR2: DFQATT, SNEGSKA (reference sequence). With V trimmed by 5 bases and J by 2 bases, 8 bases remained unmatched. The CDR3 is 14 amino acids. This CDR3 is CSALTGAGAYEQYF. The CDR3, as DNA: TGCAGTGCTCTGACCGGAGCGGGGGCCTACGAGCAGTACTTC.

This clonotype was seen repeatedly, ten times or more. This sequence joins TRBV30 and TRBJ2-3, with 8 bases that match TRBD2. The length of the CDR3 is 17 residues. Looked up from germline, CDR1 is GTSNPN and CDR2 is SVGIG (reference sequence). J gave up 2 bases and V 4 bases, and 14 bases lay outside the gene matches. CDR3 sequence reads: CAWKELAGVKPTDTQYF. CDR3 nucleotide sequence: TGTGCCTGGAAAGAGCTAGCGGGCGTCAAGCCCACAGATACGCAGTATTTT.

This sequence joins TRBV4-1 and TRBJ2-1; possibly TRBD1 for D (5 bases). This CDR3 region has 15 residues. Between the trimmed V and J ends, which lost 1 base and 7 bases, there was a span of 14 bases. CDR1 is MGHRA, CDR2 YSYEKL, per germline. CDR3 amino acids: CASSQVRAIINEQFF. The CDR3 coding sequence is TGCGCCAGCAGCCAAGTCAGGGCGATTATTAATGAGCAGTTCTTC.